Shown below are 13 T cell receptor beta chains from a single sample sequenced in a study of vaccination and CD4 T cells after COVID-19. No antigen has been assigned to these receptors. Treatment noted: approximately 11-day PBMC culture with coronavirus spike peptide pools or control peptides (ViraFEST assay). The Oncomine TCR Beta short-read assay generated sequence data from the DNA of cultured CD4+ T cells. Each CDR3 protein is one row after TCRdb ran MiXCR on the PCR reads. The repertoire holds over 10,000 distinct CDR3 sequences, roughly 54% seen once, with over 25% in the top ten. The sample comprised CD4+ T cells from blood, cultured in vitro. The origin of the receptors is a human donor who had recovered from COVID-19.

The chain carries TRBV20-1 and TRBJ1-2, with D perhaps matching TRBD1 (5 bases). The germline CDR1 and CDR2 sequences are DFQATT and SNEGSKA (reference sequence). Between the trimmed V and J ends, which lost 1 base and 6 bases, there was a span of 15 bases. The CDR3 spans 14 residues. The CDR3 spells CSARGLGVHDGYTF. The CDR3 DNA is TGCAGTGCTAGAGGTCTAGGGGTTCACGATGGCTACACCTTC.

The CDR3 is CASSLATSGSGNEQYF. The CDR3 coding sequence is TGTGCCAGCAGCTTAGCCACTAGCGGGAGCGGGAACGAGCAGTACTTC. J is TRBJ2-7 and V is TRBV7-2; 11 bases are a match to TRBD2. The CDR3 contains 16 residues. The J segment lost 5 bases and the V segment lost 0 bases, leaving 6 bases of the junction unmatched. Looked up from germline, CDR1 is SGHTA and CDR2 is FQGNSA.

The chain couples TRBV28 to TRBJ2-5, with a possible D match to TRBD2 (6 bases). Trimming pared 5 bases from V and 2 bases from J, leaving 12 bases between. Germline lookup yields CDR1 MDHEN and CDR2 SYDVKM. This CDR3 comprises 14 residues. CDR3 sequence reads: CASSLRGIQETQYF. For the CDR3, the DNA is TGTGCCAGCAGTCTCCGGGGGATTCAAGAGACCCAGTACTTC.

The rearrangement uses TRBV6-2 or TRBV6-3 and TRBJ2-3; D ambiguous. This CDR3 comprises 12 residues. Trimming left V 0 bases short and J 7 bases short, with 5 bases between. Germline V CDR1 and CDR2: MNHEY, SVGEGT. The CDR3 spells CASSYSGNTQYF. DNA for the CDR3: TGTGCCAGCAGTTACTCCGGTAATACGCAGTATTTT.

Here the CDR3 reads CAIRGMDRGQREQYF. The DNA for the CDR3 is TGTGCCATCAGGGGGATGGACAGGGGGCAGAGGGAGCAGTACTTC. The chain combines TRBV10-3 with TRBJ2-7, with 11 bases that match TRBD1. CDR1 ENHRY and CDR2 SYGVKD come from the germline V gene. The CDR3 sequence is 15 residues long. V gave up 6 bases and J gave up 7 bases; unmatched junction bases: 11.

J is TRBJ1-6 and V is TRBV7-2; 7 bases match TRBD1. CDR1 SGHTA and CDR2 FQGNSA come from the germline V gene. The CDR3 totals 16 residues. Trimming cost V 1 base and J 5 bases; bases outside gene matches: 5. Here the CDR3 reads CASSLEGTANNSPLHF. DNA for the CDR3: TGTGCCAGCAGCTTAGAGGGGACAGCAAATAATTCACCCCTCCACTTT.

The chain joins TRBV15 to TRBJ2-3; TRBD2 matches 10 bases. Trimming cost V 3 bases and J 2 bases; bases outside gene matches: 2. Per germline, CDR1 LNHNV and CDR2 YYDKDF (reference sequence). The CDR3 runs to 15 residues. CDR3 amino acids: CATSRLAGATDTQYF. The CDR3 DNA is TGTGCCACCAGCAGGCTAGCGGGGGCCACAGATACGCAGTATTTT.

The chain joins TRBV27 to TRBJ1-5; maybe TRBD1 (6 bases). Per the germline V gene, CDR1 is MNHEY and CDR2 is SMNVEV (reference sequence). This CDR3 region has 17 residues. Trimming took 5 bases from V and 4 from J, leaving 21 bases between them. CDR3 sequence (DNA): TGTGCCAGCAGTCTACAGGGAGGTGGAACAACTAATCAGCCCCAGCATTTT. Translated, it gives CASSLQGGGTTNQPQHF.

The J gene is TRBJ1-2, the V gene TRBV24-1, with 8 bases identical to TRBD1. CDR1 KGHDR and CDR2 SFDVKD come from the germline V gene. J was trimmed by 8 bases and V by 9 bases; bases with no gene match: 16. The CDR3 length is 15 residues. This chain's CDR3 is CATGQGGGLSEGYTF. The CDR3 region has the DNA TGTGCCACCGGACAGGGAGGAGGCCTATCGGAGGGCTACACCTTC.

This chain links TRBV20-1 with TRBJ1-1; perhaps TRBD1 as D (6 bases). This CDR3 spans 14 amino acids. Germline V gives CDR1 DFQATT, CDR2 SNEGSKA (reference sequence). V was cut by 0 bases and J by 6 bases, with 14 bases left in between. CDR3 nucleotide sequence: TGCAGTGCTAGAGAGGGGGGCTTAAGGGCTGAAGCTTTCTTT. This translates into CSAREGGLRAEAFF.

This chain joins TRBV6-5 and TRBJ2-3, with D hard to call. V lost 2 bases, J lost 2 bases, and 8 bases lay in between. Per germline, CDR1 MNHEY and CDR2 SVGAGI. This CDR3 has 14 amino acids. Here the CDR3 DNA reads TGTGCCAGCAGTTACGGGCCCAACACAGATACGCAGTATTTT. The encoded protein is CASSYGPNTDTQYF.

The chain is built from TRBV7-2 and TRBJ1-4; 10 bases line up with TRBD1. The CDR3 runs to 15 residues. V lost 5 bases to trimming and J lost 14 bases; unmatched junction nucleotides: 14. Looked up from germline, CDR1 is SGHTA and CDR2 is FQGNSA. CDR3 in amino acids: CASSGRRTGGEMLFF. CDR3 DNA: TGTGCCAGCAGCGGACGCCGGACAGGGGGTGAAATGCTGTTTTTT.

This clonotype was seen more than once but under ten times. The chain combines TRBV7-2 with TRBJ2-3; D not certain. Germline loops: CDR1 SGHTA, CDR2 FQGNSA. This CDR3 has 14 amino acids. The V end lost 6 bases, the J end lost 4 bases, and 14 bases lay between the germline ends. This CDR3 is CASSRQVSPDTQYF. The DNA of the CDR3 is TGTGCCAGCAGTCGACAAGTTTCCCCAGATACGCAGTATTTT.